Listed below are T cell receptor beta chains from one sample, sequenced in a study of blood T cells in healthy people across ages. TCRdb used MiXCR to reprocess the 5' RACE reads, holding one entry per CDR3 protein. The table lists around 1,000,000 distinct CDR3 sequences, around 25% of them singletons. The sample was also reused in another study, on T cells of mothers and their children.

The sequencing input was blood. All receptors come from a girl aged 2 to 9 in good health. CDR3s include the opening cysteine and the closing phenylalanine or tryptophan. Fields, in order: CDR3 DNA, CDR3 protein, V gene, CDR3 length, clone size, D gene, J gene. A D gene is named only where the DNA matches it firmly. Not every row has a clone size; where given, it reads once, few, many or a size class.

TGCAGCGTTGGGGGGGGGGCTCCAAACGAGCAGTACTTC CSVGGGAPNEQYF TRBV29-1 13 . . TRBJ2-7
TGTGCCAGCAGTGTCTCACTAGGGGCGGCCCAGTACTTC CASSVSLGAAQYF TRBV6-1 13 few . TRBJ2-5
TGTGCCAGCAGCCCGATTCTGGACAGGGCGGCGGAGACCCAGTACTTC CASSPILDRAAETQYF TRBV11-1 16 few TRBD1 TRBJ2-5
TGCAGTGCTAGAGATGAATACCTCTACAATGAGCAGTTCTTC CSARDEYLYNEQFF TRBV20-1 14 . . TRBJ2-1
TGTGCCAGCAGTGAAGGACTGCAGATAGGCACAGATACGCAGTATTTT CASSEGLQIGTDTQYF TRBV27 16 . . TRBJ2-3
TGCGCCAGCAGAAAGTCCACCGCTGAAGCTTTCTTT CASRKSTAEAFF TRBV5-1 12 few . TRBJ1-1
TGTGCCAGCAGTTTTACGGTGGGGCCAACCGAGTTCTTC CASSFTVGPTEFF TRBV27 13 . . TRBJ2-1
TGTGCCAGCAGTCCCGGAGTCGAGACCCAGTACTTC CASSPGVETQYF TRBV28 12 many . TRBJ2-5
TGTGCCAGCAGTTTAGCGCCGAGGGGGCCGGAGGGACTAAATCAGCCCCAGCATTTT CASSLAPRGPEGLNQPQHF TRBV12-3/TRBV12-4 19 few TRBD1 TRBJ1-5
TGCGCCAGCAGCCAAGCGGGGACAGGGGGAGAAAAACTGTTTTTT CASSQAGTGGEKLFF TRBV4-3 15 . TRBD1 TRBJ1-4